The sequence of this T cell receptor beta chain was determined in a study of T cells in narcolepsy. Looking at the study overall: Donors had narcolepsy type 1 or type 2, or were healthy controls.

This CDR3 comprises 12 residues. Germline V gives CDR1 MGHDK, CDR2 SYGVNS. Trimming took 3 bases from V and 8 from J, leaving 7 bases between them. Worth noting for this clone: Its antigen remains unidentified.

Repertoires were generated with immunoSEQ multiplex PCR, while TCRdb's copy carries only in-frame clones and drops some. The sample lists 15,000 to 20,000 clones; over 60% were seen once. The study, taken as a whole, reports: Same-patient CSF and blood CD4+ T cell clonotypes included HCRT-specific and TRIB2-specific autoreactive ones. Autoreactive clonotypes reportedly recurred in blood of same and different patients, not controls.

This TCR was sampled from a human donor with narcolepsy. The chain combines TRBV25-1 with TRBJ1-4; D unclear. Sequenced input: CD45RA- memory CD8+ T cells from PBMCs. The CDR3 spells CASSDTEEKLFF. The CDR3 DNA sequence: TGTGCCAGCAGTGATACAGAGGAAAAACTGTTTTTT.